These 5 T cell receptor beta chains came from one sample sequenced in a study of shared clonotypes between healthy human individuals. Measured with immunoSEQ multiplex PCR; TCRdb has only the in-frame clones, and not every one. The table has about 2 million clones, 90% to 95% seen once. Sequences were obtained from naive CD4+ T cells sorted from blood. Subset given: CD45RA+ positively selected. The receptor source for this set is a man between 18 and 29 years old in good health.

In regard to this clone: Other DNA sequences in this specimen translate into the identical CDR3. CDR3 DNA sequence: TGTGCCAGCAGTTTAGCAGGGGGCTACGAGCAGTACTTC. Protein product: CASSLAGGYEQYF. V gene TRBV28 combines with J gene TRBJ2-7, with 7 nucleotides matching TRBD1. The CDR3 spans 13 residues. V was pared by 2 bases and J by 3 bases, with 1 base of the junction left unmatched. Germline assignment: CDR1 MDHEN and CDR2 SYDVKM.

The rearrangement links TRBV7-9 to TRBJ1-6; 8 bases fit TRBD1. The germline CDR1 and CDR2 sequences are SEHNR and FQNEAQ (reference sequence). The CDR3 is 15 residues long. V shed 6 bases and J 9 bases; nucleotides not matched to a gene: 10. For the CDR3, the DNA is TGTGCCAGCAGGTGGGGACAGGCCGATGTTTCACCCCTCCACTTT. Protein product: CASRWGQADVSPLHF.

The CDR3 DNA sequence: TGTGCCAGCAGCATCCTCGGGACTAGCGGGGGGGCGGCAGATACGCAGTATTTT. Amino acid sequence: CASSILGTSGGAADTQYF. The chain is built from TRBV7-9 and TRBJ2-3; TRBD2 matches 16 bases. The CDR3 sequence is 18 residues long. The trim removed 5 bases at V and 4 bases at J, leaving 9 bases unmatched. CDR1 is SEHNR and CDR2 is FQNEAQ in the germline V gene (reference sequence).

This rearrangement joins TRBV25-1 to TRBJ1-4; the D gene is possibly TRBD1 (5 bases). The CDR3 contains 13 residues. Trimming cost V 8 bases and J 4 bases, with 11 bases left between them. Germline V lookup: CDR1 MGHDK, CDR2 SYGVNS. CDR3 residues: CASSRGHNEKLFF. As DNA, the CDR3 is TGTGCCAGCTCCCGGGGCCATAATGAAAAACTGTTTTTT.

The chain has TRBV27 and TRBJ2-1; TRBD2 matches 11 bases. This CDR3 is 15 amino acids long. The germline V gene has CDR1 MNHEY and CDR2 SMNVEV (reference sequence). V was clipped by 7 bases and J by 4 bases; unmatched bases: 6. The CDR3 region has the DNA TGTGCCAGCACCTTAGCGGGGGGGCAGTACAATGAGCAGTTCTTC. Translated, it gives CASTLAGGQYNEQFF.